These T cell receptor beta chains were read from a single sample in a study of blood T cell repertoires in COVID-19. Sequencing was performed with immunoSEQ multiplex PCR; in TCRdb, only in-frame clones are kept and a portion is missing. Of 150,000 to 200,000 clones in the sample, around 79% are singletons; the top ten hold less than 7%. The source material was peripheral blood. These receptors were obtained from a woman between 40 and 55 years old with COVID-19, enrolled during active disease. The CDR3 runs from the conserved cysteine through the conserved F or W. The order of the fields is J gene, V gene, D gene, clone size, CDR3 DNA, CDR3 protein. A D gene is named only where the DNA matches it firmly. Size values are once, few and many counts, or a class for expanded clones, and some rows have none.

>TRBJ2-5|TRBV3-1/TRBV3-2|.|few
TGTGCCAGCAGCGCGACAGAATATGAGACCCAGTACTTC
CASSATEYETQYF
>TRBJ2-6|TRBV19|TRBD2|.
TGTGCCAGTAGCTCCGGGGGGGCGGAAAGCTCTGGGGCCAACGTCCTGACTTTC
CASSSGGAESSGANVLTF
>TRBJ1-4|TRBV27|.|once
TGTTCGTCAGGGGAGGGGGAAAAACTGTTTTTT
CSSGEGEKLFF
>TRBJ1-5|TRBV6-6|.|.
TGTGCCAGCAGTTACGAGCCTAGCAATCAGCCCCAGCATTTT
CASSYEPSNQPQHF
>TRBJ2-7|TRBV10-3|.|.
TGTGCCACCAAAGGGGAATACGAGCAGTACTTC
CATKGEYEQYF
>TRBJ1-2|TRBV12-3/TRBV12-4|.|.
TGTGCCAGCAGTTTAGCTGGGGGACTTGGCTACACCTTC
CASSLAGGLGYTF
>TRBJ2-7|TRBV19|.|.
TGTGCCAGTAGGGGAACAGGGACCTACGAGCAGTACTTC
CASRGTGTYEQYF
>TRBJ2-2|TRBV12-3/TRBV12-4|.|few
TGTGCCAGCAGTTTGTGGGAGACCGGGGAGCTGTTTTTT
CASSLWETGELFF
>TRBJ1-5|TRBV7-2|.|.
TGTGCCAGCAGCTTATTCGGGATAGACAATCAGCCCCAGCATTTT
CASSLFGIDNQPQHF
>TRBJ2-7|TRBV7-2|.|few
TGTGCCAGCAGAATAGGGGCCGGAATAACCTACGAGCAGTACTTC
CASRIGAGITYEQYF
>TRBJ2-4|TRBV9|.|.
TGTGCCAGCAGCGTAAGGGGCTCGGACAAAAACATTCAGTACTTC
CASSVRGSDKNIQYF
>TRBJ1-6|TRBV5-1|.|.
TGCGCCAGCAGCTCCCGACAGGATAATTCACCCCTCCACTTT
CASSSRQDNSPLHF
>TRBJ2-5|TRBV25-1|.|.
TGTGCCAGCAGTGAACTCCGGGGGATCCAAGAGACCCAGTACTTC
CASSELRGIQETQYF
>TRBJ1-2|TRBV18|.|.
TGTGCCAGCTCACCGTCCAACCCAGGGTTTGGGTATGGCTACACCTTC
CASSPSNPGFGYGYTF
>TRBJ1-1|TRBV4-2|.|.
TGTGCCAGCAGCCAGACCTCGGACAGTACCATGAACACTGAAGCTTTCTTT
CASSQTSDSTMNTEAFF
>TRBJ1-6|TRBV6-5|TRBD1|.
TGTGCCAGCAGTTATACCCACAGGGGCGTTGGGTCACCCCTCCACTTT
CASSYTHRGVGSPLHF
>TRBJ2-5|TRBV5-6|TRBD2|.
TGTGCCAGCAGCACGACTAGCGTGAAGACCCAGTACTTC
CASSTTSVKTQYF
>TRBJ2-7|TRBV20-1|.|.
TGCACCGTTGGAGGGGGCTTAGAGCAGTACTTC
CTVGGGLEQYF
>TRBJ1-6|TRBV28|TRBD1|.
TGTGCCAGCAGTTCGCAAGGGACAGATTATAATTCACCCCTCCACTTT
CASSSQGTDYNSPLHF
>TRBJ1-2|TRBV28|.|.
TGTGCCAGCAGCAAAAGCAACTATGGCTACACCTTC
CASSKSNYGYTF
>TRBJ2-2|TRBV5-4|.|few
TGTGCCAGCACCCGGAATAGGGGGAGAGGCACCGGGGAGCTGTTTTTT
CASTRNRGRGTGELFF
>TRBJ2-5|TRBV12-5|TRBD2|once
TGTGCTACCACCCCCTGGGGGGGTCAAGCCTGGACCCAGTACTTC
CATTPWGGQAWTQYF
>TRBJ1-2|TRBV30|.|.
TGTGCCCCAGACCCAGGGGATTTAAACTATGGCTACACCTTC
CAPDPGDLNYGYTF
>TRBJ1-2|TRBV6-2/TRBV6-3|.|.
TGTGCCAGCAGTTGGGGTAAGGGGCGAAACTATGGCTACACCTTC
CASSWGKGRNYGYTF
>TRBJ2-1|TRBV5-4|TRBD2|.
TGTGCCAGCACCTTACTAGCGGGAGACTACAATGAGCAGTTCTTC
CASTLLAGDYNEQFF
>TRBJ2-4|TRBV5-4|.|.
TGTGCCAGCAGCTTGAGTTCAGGCAAAAACATTCAGTACTTC
CASSLSSGKNIQYF
>TRBJ2-5|TRBV2|TRBD2|few
TGTGCCAGCAGTGAACTGGCGGGAGGGCGGGAGACCCAGTACTTC
CASSELAGGRETQYF
>TRBJ1-1|TRBV27|.|.
TGTGCCAGCAGTTTCCTCCGGCCGGCGAGCGGACGTGGGCCTGAAGCTTTCTTT
CASSFLRPASGRGPEAFF
>TRBJ1-2|TRBV7-2|TRBD1|.
TGTGCCAGCAGGGGACCGGGACAGGGATACTATGGCTACACCTTC
CASRGPGQGYYGYTF
>TRBJ2-7|TRBV5-1|TRBD2|.
TGCGCCAGCAGCTTGGGGAGCGGGACTCCCTACGAGCAGTACTTC
CASSLGSGTPYEQYF
>TRBJ1-3|TRBV5-8|.|many
TGTGCCAGCAGCGCGTCAAGCGTCTACTCTGGAAACACCATATATTTT
CASSASSVYSGNTIYF
>TRBJ2-1|TRBV19|TRBD2|.
TGTGCCAGTAGTAGGGGACTACCCTTAGAGCAGTTCTTC
CASSRGLPLEQFF
>TRBJ1-5|TRBV27|TRBD1|.
TGTGCCAGCAGTTTATTGGGACAGAAAAATCAGCCCCAGCATTTT
CASSLLGQKNQPQHF
>TRBJ1-5|TRBV21-1|.|.
TGTGCCAGCAGCAATCCGGACAGGGGGCGCTTTCAGCCCCAGCATTTT
CASSNPDRGRFQPQHF
>TRBJ2-3|TRBV24-1|TRBD2|.
TGTGCCACCAGTGACCAGACAGCGGGAGAGGCAGATACGCAGTATTTT
CATSDQTAGEADTQYF
>TRBJ2-1|TRBV7-9|TRBD2|.
TGTGCCAGCAGCTGGGTCGGTAGCGGGAGGGAGAATGAGCAGTTCTTC
CASSWVGSGRENEQFF
>TRBJ2-7|TRBV3-1/TRBV3-2|.|.
TGTGCCAGCAGCTTGCTGGGGCCGACCTACGAGCAGTACTTC
CASSLLGPTYEQYF
>TRBJ2-3|TRBV6-2/TRBV6-3|TRBD2|.
TGTGCCAGCAGTCGGACTAGCGGGGGCCAAGCCAAGGAGTATTTT
CASSRTSGGQAKEYF
>TRBJ1-1|TRBV3-1/TRBV3-2|.|.
TGTGCCAGTACCTGGGGGGTCCGGGTGAACACTGAAGCTTTCTTT
CASTWGVRVNTEAFF
>TRBJ1-1|TRBV6-4|.|.
TGTGCCAGCATGATCGTCCGAGGGCAGAACACTGAAGCTTTCTTT
CASMIVRGQNTEAFF
>TRBJ1-5|TRBV4-1|.|.
TGCGCCAGCAGCCAAGAAGGAGAAAGGGGTGATCAGCCCCAGCATTTT
CASSQEGERGDQPQHF
>TRBJ1-2|TRBV20-1|.|once
TGCAGTGCTACTGATGGCTACACCTTC
CSATDGYTF
>TRBJ1-2|TRBV19|TRBD1|.
TGTGCCAGTAGTATTCTATTGGGACAGACTAACTATGGCTACACCTTC
CASSILLGQTNYGYTF
>TRBJ1-1|TRBV2|.|.
TGTGCCTGTTCCTCCGGGGAAACCATGAACACTGAAGCTTTCTTT
CACSSGETMNTEAFF
>TRBJ2-2|TRBV6-5|.|.
TGTGCCAGCTCCCCGAGGGGGGGCTCGGCCGGGGAGCTGTTTTTT
CASSPRGGSAGELFF
>TRBJ1-3|TRBV2|.|.
TGTGCCAGCACCAACGGGGGAGGGGAGTTCTCTGGAAACACCATATATTTT
CASTNGGGEFSGNTIYF
>TRBJ2-2|TRBV7-6|.|.
TGTGCCAGCACCCTCCTGGGGCCCGCGAACACCGGGGAGCTGTTTTTT
CASTLLGPANTGELFF
>TRBJ2-1|TRBV27|TRBD1|once
TGTGCCAGCAGTTTTGGGACAGGGGGCTACAATGAGCAGTTCTTC
CASSFGTGGYNEQFF
>TRBJ2-7|TRBV27|TRBD2|.
TGTGCCAGCAGGAATCCCGGGACTAGCGGGGAGCAGTACTTC
CASRNPGTSGEQYF
>TRBJ2-1|TRBV29-1|.|.
TGCAGCGTGGGCCTGACTAGAGGGGAGCAGTTCTTC
CSVGLTRGEQFF
>TRBJ1-1|TRBV2|.|.
TGTGCCAGCAGTCTAGGGAGCACTGAAGCTTTCTTT
CASSLGSTEAFF
>TRBJ1-1|TRBV6-6|TRBD1|.
TGTGCCAGCAGTTACCTAATGGGACAGGGGAACACTGAAGCTTTCTTT
CASSYLMGQGNTEAFF
>TRBJ2-3|TRBV5-1|.|.
TGCGCCAGCAGCTTGGGGCTAGCCACAGATACGCAGTATTTT
CASSLGLATDTQYF
>TRBJ1-3|TRBV11-2|.|few
TGTGCCAGCAGCTTAGAACCGGCTGGAAACACCATATATTTT
CASSLEPAGNTIYF
>TRBJ1-2|TRBV27|TRBD1|.
TGTGCCAGCAGGCGGGGGACAGGGGGCGGCTATGGCTACACCTTC
CASRRGTGGGYGYTF
>TRBJ2-2|TRBV2|.|.
TGTGCCAGCAGGCTCAGATTAACCGGGGAGCTGTTTTTT
CASRLRLTGELFF
>TRBJ2-1|TRBV6-2/TRBV6-3|TRBD2|.
TGTGCCAGCAGTTCGATTAGCGGGAGGGCGGACAATGAGCAGTTCTTC
CASSSISGRADNEQFF
>TRBJ1-2|TRBV2|TRBD1|once
TGTGCCAGCAACGGACAGGGCAATAACTATGGCTACACCTTC
CASNGQGNNYGYTF
>TRBJ2-3|TRBV12-3/TRBV12-4|TRBD2|.
TGTGCCAGCAGGGCACTAGCGGATACGCAGTATTTT
CASRALADTQYF
>TRBJ1-2|TRBV29-1|TRBD1|.
TGCAGCGTTGAGAGACAGGGAGGAGTCGGCTACACCTTC
CSVERQGGVGYTF